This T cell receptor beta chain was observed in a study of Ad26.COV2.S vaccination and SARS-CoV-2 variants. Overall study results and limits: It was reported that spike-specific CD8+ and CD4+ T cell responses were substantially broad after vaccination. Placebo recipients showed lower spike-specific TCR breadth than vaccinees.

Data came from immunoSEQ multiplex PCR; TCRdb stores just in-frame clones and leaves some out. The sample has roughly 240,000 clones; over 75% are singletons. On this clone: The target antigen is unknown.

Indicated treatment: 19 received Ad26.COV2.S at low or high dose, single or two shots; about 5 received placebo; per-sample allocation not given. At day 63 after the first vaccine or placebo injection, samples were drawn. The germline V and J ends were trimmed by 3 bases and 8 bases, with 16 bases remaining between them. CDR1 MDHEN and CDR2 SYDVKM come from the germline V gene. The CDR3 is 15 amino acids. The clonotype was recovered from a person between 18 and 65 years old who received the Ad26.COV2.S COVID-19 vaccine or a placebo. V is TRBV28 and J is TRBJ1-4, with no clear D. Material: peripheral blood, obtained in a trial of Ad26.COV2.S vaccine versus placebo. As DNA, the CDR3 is TGTGCCAGCAGTTTGTTAAAAGGGAGAGGGGAAAAACTGTTTTTT. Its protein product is CASSLLKGRGEKLFF. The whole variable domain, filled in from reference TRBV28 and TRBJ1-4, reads DVKVTQSSRYLVKRTGEKVFLECVQDMDHENMFWYRQDPGLGLRLIYFSYDVKMKEKGDIPEGYSVSREKKERFSLILESASTNQTSMYLCASSLLKGRGEKLFFGSGTQLSVL.